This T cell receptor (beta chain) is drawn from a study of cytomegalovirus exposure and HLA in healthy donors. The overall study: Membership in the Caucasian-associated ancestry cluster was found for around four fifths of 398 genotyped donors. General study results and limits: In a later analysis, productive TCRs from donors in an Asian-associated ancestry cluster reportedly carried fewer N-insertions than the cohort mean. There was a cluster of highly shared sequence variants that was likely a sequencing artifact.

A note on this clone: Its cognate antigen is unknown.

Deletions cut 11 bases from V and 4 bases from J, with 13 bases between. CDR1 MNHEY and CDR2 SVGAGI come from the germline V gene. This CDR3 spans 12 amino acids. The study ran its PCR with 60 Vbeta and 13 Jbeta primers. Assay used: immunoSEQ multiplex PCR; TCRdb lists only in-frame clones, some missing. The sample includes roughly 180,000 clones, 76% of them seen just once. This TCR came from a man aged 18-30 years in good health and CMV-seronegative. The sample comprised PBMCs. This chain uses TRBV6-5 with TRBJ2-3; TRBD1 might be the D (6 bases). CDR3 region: CAAGVGADTQYF. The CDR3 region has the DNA TGTGCCGCAGGGGTTGGAGCAGATACGCAGTATTTT.